This TCR beta chain came from a study of T cells in Graves' hyperthyroidism and ophthalmopathy. From RNA transcripts, TCR beta CDR3 regions were amplified. A set of HTBI primers served as the primers for a first-round RT-PCR of the TCR CDR3. TCRdb analysed the multiplex PCR reads with MiXCR anew, one entry per CDR3 protein. The data contain a few hundred thousand distinct CDR3 sequences, roughly 14% of them singletons. Whole-study findings and limits: Ophthalmopathy, which appeared later, was predicted by the model a median 6.5 months before onset. Most clonotypes expanded in the thyroid (above 0.001) were also present in blood.

As for this clonotype: Its cognate antigen is unknown.

Patients were excluded because of uncontrolled infection, other autoimmune disease, pregnancy or lactation. The CDR3 loop spans 14 amino acids. V dropped 3 bases and J dropped 0 bases, with 9 bases sitting between them. CDR1 and CDR2 (germline): DFQATT, SNEGSKA (reference sequence). This TCR derives from a woman aged 18-35 years with Graves' hyperthyroidism. The gene calls are TRBV20-1 and TRBJ2-1; D is undetermined. The sequenced sample consisted of blood. The CDR3 region is CSASGRYSYNEQFF. The CDR3 nucleotides read TGCAGTGCTAGTGGAAGGTACTCCTACAATGAGCAGTTCTTC.